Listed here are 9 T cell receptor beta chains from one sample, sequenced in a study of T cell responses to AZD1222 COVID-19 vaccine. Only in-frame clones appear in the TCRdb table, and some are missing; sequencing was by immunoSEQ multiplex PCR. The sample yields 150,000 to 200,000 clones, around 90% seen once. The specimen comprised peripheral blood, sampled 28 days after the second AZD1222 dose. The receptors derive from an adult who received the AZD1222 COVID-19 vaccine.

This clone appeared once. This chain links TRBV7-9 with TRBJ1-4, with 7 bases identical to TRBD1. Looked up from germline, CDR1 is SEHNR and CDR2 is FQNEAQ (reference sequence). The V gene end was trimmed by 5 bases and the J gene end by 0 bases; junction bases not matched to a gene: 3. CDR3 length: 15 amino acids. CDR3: CASSQTGATNEKLFF. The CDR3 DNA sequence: TGTGCCAGCAGCCAAACAGGGGCAACTAATGAAAAACTGTTTTTT.

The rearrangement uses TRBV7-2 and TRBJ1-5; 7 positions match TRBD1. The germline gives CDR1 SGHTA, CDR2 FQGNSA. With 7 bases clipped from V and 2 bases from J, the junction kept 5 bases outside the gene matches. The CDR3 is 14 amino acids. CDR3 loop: CASNPQGGNQPQHF. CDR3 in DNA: TGTGCCAGCAACCCTCAGGGGGGCAATCAGCCCCAGCATTTT.

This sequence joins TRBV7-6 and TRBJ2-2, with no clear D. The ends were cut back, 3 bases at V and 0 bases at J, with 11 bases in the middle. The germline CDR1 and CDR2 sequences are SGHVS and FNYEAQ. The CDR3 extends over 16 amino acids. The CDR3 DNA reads TGTGCCAGCAGCTTGACGGTCACCGCGAACACCGGGGAGCTGTTTTTT. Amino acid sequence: CASSLTVTANTGELFF. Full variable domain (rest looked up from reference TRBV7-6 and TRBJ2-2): GAGVSQSPRYKVTKRGQDVALRCDPISGHVSLYWYRQALGQGPEFLTYFNYEAQQDKSGLPNDRFSAERPEGSISTLTIQRTEQRDSAMYRCASSLTVTANTGELFFGEGSRLTVL.

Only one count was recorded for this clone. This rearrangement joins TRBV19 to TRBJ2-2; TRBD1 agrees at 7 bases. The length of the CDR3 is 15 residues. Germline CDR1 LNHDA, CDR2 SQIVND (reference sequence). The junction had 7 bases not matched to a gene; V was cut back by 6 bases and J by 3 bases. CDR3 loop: CASRIGQGDTGELFF. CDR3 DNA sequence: TGTGCCAGTAGGATCGGGCAGGGGGACACCGGGGAGCTGTTTTTT.

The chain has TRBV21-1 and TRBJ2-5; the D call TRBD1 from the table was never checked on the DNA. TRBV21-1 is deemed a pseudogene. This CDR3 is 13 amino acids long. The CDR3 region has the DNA TGTGCGGACAGGAGTGCGGATCAAGAGACCCAGTACTTC. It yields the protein CADRSADQETQYF.

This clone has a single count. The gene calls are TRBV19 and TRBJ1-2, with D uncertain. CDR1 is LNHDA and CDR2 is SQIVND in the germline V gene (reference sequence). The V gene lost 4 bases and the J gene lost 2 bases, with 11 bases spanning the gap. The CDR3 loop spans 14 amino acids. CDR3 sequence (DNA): TGTGCCAGTAGTAGGGGAGACGGAAACTATGGCTACACCTTC. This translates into CASSRGDGNYGYTF.

The CDR3: CASSPQVGTRNTIYF. The CDR3 nucleotides are TGTGCCAGCAGCCCCCAAGTCGGGACAAGAAACACCATATATTTT. The chain is built from TRBV9 and TRBJ1-3, with D possibly being TRBD1 (6 bases). Trimming shortened V by 4 bases and J by 5 bases, and 16 bases separated the two germline ends. The CDR3 has 15 residues. Germline V gene data show CDR1 as SGDLS and CDR2 as YYNGEE. The whole variable domain, filled in from reference TRBV9 and TRBJ1-3, reads DSGVTQTPKHLITATGQRVTLRCSPRSGDLSVYWYQQSLDQGLQFLIQYYNGEERAKGNILERFSAQQFPDLHSELNLSSLELGDSALYFCASSPQVGTRNTIYFGEGSWLTVV.

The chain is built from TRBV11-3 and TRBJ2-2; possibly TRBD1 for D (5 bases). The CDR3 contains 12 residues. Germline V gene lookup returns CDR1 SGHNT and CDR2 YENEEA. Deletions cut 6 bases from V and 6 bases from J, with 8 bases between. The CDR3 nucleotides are TGTGCCAGCAGGCAGGGTCCCGGGGAGCTGTTTTTT. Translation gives CASRQGPGELFF.

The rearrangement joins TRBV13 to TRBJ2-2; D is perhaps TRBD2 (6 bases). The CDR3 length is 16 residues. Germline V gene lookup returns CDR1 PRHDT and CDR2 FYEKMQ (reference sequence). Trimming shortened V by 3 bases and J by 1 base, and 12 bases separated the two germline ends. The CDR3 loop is CASSLGRRGNTGELFF. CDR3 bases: TGTGCCAGCAGCTTGGGGCGGAGGGGGAACACCGGGGAGCTGTTTTTT.